The subject of this entry is one TCR beta chain. Antigen unknown. The source of the sample is a study of OX40 agonist ivuxolimab in advanced cancers. Study-wide background: A partial response was reached by three patients: one with hepatocellular carcinoma and two with cutaneous melanoma. Whole-study results and caveats: At 0.1 to 3.0 mg/kg, CD4+ and CD8+ blood T cells expanded clonally by week 6. In general, CD8+ T cells held more expanded clones than CD4+ did, on average.

CDR3 length: 15 amino acids. CDR1 and CDR2 from the germline V gene are SGHDT and YYEEEE. The V end was cut by 1 base, the J end by 11 bases, with 16 bases between. The protocol was immunoSEQ multiplex PCR, while the TCRdb copy is restricted to in-frame clones and leaves out a portion. The sample records 40,000 to 60,000 clones, 85% being singletons. This TCR derives from an adult with an advanced solid tumor such as melanoma, head and neck, liver or kidney cancer. The V gene is TRBV5-6, the J gene TRBJ1-6; D might be TRBD1 (6 bases). Sequenced material: CD4+ or CD8+ T cells sorted from blood, taken in a trial of the OX40 agonist ivuxolimab. CDR3 in amino acids: CASSLWDTPGTPLHF. CDR3 coding DNA: TGTGCCAGCAGCTTGTGGGACACCCCAGGGACACCCCTCCACTTT.